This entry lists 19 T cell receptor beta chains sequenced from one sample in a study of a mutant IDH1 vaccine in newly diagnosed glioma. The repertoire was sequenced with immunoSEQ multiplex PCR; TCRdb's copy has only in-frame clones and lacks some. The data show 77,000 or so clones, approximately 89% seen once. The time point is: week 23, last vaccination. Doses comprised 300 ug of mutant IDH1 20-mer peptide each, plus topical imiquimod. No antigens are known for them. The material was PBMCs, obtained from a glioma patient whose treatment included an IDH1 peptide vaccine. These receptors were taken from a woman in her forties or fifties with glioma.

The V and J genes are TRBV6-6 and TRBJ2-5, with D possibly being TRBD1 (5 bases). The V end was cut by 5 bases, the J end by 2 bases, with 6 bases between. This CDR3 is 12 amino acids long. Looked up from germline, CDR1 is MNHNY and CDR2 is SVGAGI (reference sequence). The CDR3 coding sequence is TGTGCCAGCAGTCGACAGCAAGAGACCCAGTACTTC. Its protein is CASSRQQETQYF.

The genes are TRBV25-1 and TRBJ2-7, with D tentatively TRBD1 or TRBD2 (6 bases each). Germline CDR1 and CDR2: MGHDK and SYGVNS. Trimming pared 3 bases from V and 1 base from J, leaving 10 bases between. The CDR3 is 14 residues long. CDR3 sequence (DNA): TGTGCCAGCAGTGAGCGGGACATATCCTACGAGCAGTACTTC. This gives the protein CASSERDISYEQYF.

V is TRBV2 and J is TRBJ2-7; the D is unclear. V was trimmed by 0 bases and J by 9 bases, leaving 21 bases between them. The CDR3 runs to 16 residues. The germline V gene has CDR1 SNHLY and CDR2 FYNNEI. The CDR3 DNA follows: TGTGCCAGCAGTGAAGCAGCAAAAGGCCCGTATCGACGGCAGTACTTC. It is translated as CASSEAAKGPYRRQYF.

The CDR3 nucleotides are TGTGCCAGCAGTTTGTGGGACAGGGTTTTGTTCGAGCAGTACTTC. Encoded protein: CASSLWDRVLFEQYF. V usage is TRBV28 and J usage is TRBJ2-7; TRBD1 matches at 9 bases. This CDR3 comprises 15 residues. Germline values: CDR1 MDHEN, CDR2 SYDVKM. Unmatched junction bases numbered 9, after V lost 3 bases and J lost 6 bases.

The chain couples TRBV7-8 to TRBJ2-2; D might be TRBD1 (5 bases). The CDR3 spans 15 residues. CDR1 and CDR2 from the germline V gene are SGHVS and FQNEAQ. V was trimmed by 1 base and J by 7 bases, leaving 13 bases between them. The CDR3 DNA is TGTGCCAGCAGCTTAGGAGGACATGGGGACGGGGAGCTGTTTTTT. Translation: CASSLGGHGDGELFF.

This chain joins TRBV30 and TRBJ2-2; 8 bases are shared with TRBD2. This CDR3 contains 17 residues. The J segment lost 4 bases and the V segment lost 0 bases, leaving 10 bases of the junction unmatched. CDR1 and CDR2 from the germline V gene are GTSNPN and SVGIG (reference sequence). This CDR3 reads CAWSVRAGGLGTGELFF. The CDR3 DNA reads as TGTGCCTGGAGTGTACGGGCGGGAGGCCTGGGCACCGGGGAGCTGTTTTTT.

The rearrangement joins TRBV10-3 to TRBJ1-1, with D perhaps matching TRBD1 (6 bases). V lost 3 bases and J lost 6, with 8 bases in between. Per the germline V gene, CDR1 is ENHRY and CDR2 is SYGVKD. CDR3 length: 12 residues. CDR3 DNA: TGTGCCATCAGTGAAGGGGGGCCTGAAGCTTTCTTT. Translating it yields CAISEGGPEAFF.

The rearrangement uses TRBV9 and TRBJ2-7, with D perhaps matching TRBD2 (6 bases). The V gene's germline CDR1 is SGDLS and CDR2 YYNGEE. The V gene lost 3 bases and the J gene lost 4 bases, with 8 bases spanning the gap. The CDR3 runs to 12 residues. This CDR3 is CASSAGGYEQYF. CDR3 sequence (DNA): TGTGCCAGCAGCGCCGGAGGGTACGAGCAGTACTTC.

The chain's CDR3 is CASSFREGGEKLFF. The CDR3 DNA follows: TGTGCCAGCAGCTTCCGGGAGGGGGGTGAAAAACTGTTTTTT. V and J are TRBV9 and TRBJ1-4, with D maybe TRBD1 (6 bases). The germline V and J ends were trimmed by 4 bases and 7 bases, with 14 bases remaining between them. CDR3 length equals 14 residues. From germline, CDR1 is SGDLS and CDR2 YYNGEE.

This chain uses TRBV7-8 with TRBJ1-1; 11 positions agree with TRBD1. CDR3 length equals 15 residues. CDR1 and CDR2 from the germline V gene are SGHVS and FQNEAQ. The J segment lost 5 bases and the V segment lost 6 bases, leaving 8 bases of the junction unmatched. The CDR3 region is CASRRGQGARTEAFF. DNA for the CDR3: TGTGCCAGCAGACGCGGACAGGGGGCGCGGACTGAAGCTTTCTTT.

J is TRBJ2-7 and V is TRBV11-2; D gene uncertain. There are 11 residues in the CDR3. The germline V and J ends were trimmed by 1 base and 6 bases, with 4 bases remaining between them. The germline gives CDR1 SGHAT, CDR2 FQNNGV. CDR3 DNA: TGTGCCAGCAGCTTAGTGAGCGAGCAGTACTTC. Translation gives CASSLVSEQYF.

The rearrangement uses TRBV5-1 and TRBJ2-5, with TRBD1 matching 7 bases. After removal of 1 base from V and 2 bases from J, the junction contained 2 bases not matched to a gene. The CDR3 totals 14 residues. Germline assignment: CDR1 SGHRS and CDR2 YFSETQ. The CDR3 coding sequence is TGCGCCAGCAGCTTGACAGGGGTACAAGAGACCCAGTACTTC. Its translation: CASSLTGVQETQYF.

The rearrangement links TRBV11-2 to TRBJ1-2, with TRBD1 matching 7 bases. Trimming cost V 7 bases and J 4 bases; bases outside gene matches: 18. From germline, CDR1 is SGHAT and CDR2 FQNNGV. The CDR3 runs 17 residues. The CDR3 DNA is TGTGCCAGCAACATCGGCAACCCCCGGGACAGCACCTATGGCTACACCTTC. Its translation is CASNIGNPRDSTYGYTF.

The CDR3 DNA follows: TGTGCCAGCAGCGGCAGGCGGGGACAGGGGTACGAGCAGTACTTC. It yields the protein CASSGRRGQGYEQYF. This rearrangement joins TRBV9 to TRBJ2-7; 10 bases align to TRBD1. Germline CDR1 reads SGDLS; CDR2 reads YYNGEE. The CDR3 has 15 amino acids. V was pared by 3 bases and J by 4 bases, with 7 bases of the junction left unmatched.

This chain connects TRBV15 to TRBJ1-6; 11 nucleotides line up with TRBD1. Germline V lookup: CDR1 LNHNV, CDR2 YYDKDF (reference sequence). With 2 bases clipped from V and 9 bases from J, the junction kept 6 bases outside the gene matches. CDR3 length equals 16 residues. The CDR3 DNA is TGTGCCACCAGCAGATCGGACAGGGGGCTGGGTTCACCCCTCCACTTT. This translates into CATSRSDRGLGSPLHF.

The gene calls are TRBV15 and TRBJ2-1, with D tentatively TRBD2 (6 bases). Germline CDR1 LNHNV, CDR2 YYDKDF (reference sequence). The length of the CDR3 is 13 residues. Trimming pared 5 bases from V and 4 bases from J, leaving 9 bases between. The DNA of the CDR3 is TGTGCCACCAGCGGGGGACTGTACAATGAGCAGTTCTTC. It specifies CATSGGLYNEQFF.

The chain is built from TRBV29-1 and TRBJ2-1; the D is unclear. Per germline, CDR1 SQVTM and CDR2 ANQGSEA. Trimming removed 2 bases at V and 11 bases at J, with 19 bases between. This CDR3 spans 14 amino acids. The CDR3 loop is CSVESRFSTYKQFF. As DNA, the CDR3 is TGCAGCGTTGAATCCCGGTTTTCAACTTACAAGCAGTTCTTC.

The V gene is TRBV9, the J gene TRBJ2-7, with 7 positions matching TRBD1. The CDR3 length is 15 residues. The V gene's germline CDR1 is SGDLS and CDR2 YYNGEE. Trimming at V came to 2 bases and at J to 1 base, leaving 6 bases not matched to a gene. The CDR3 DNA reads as TGTGCCAGCAGCGTGAACCCGGGACAGTCCTACGAGCAGTACTTC. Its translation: CASSVNPGQSYEQYF.

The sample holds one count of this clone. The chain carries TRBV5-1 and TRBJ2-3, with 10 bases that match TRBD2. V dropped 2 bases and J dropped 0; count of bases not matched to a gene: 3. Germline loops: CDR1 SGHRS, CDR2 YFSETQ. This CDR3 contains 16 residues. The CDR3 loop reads CASSFRLAGSTDTQYF. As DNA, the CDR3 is TGCGCCAGCAGCTTCCGACTAGCGGGTAGCACAGATACGCAGTATTTT.